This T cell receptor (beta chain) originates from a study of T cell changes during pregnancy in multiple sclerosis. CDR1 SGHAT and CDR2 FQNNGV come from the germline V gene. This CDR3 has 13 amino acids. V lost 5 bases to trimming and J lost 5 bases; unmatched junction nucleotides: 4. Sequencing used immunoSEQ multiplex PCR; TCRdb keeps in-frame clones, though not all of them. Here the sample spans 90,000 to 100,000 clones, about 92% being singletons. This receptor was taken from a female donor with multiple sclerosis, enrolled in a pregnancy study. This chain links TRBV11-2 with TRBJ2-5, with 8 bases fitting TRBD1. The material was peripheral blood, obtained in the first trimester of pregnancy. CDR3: CASSMDREETQYF. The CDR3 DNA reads TGTGCCAGCAGCATGGACAGGGAGGAGACCCAGTACTTC.